The clone carrying this T cell receptor beta chain has ten or more counts. This sample was included in a study of early T cells in non-severe SARS-CoV-2 infection. Turning to the study itself: The study sequenced bulk RNA from unsorted whole blood, with chains unpaired.

One entry per CDR3 protein results from TCRdb running MiXCR on the 5' RACE reads. The table includes 90,000 to 130,000 distinct CDR3 sequences, around an eighth detected once. Germline lookup yields CDR1 GTSNPN and CDR2 SVGIG (reference sequence). Trimming took 0 bases from V and 1 from J, leaving 12 bases between them. The CDR3 contains 15 residues. V is TRBV30 and J is TRBJ1-1; D ambiguous. The receptor comes from an adult who was a healthcare worker with PCR-confirmed SARS-CoV-2 infection or an uninfected control (not recorded which). Sequenced material: whole blood, taken at baseline. The CDR3 DNA reads TGTGCCTGGAGTGTAAGCGGGCTTGCGAACACTGAAGCTTTCTTT. This gives the protein CAWSVSGLANTEAFF.